The 8 T cell receptor beta chains below were found in one sample sequenced in a study of cytomegalovirus exposure and HLA in healthy donors. Use of 60 Vbeta and 13 Jbeta primers characterized the PCR. Data came from immunoSEQ multiplex PCR; TCRdb stores just in-frame clones and leaves some out. The sample includes 150,000 to 200,000 clones, 79% of them seen just once. The specimen was PBMCs. These receptors all come from a woman aged 45-65 years in good health and CMV-seronegative.

This clone showed up just once. The V and J genes are TRBV15 and TRBJ1-1, with TRBD1 identical over 11 bases. With V trimmed by 1 base and J by 4 bases, 11 bases remained unmatched. Germline CDR1 is LNHNV and CDR2 is YYDKDF (reference sequence). The CDR3 loop spans 18 amino acids. The CDR3, as DNA: TGTGCCACCAGCAGAGGGCAACACCCCGGGACAGGGGGCACTGAAGCTTTCTTT. It is translated as CATSRGQHPGTGGTEAFF.

This clone showed up just once. The chain has TRBV19 and TRBJ2-3; TRBD2 is a possible D gene (5 bases). This CDR3 is 13 amino acids long. Trimming cost V 7 bases and J 2 bases, with 10 bases left between them. Germline CDR1 and CDR2: LNHDA and SQIVND (reference sequence). The CDR3 DNA sequence: TGTGCCAGTACCAAGGACTCCACAGATACGCAGTATTTT. Translated: CASTKDSTDTQYF.

CDR3 region: CASSRLATGGRYEQYF. CDR3 nucleotides: TGTGCCAGCAGCAGACTTGCGACAGGGGGCAGGTACGAGCAGTACTTC. The chain carries TRBV7-8 and TRBJ2-7; 10 nucleotides align to TRBD1. Trimming took 5 bases from V and 4 from J; bases not matched to a gene: 11. The germline V gene has CDR1 SGHVS and CDR2 FQNEAQ. This CDR3 spans 16 amino acids.

The gene calls are TRBV6-9 and TRBJ2-5, with 9 bases identical to TRBD1. CDR3 length: 14 amino acids. The V gene's germline CDR1 is MNHGY and CDR2 SVAAGI. V lost 6 bases to trimming and J lost 5 bases; unmatched junction nucleotides: 7. The CDR3 DNA reads TGTGCCAGCAGCCGGACAGGGGCGCGGGAGACCCAGTACTTC. Its translation: CASSRTGARETQYF.

This rearrangement joins TRBV7-9 to TRBJ1-1, with D possibly TRBD1 on 5 matching bases. From germline, CDR1 is SEHNR and CDR2 FQNEAQ (reference sequence). The CDR3 extends over 14 amino acids. V gave up 1 base and J gave up 4 bases, with 10 bases separating them. Here the CDR3 reads CASSLGMGGTEAFF. The CDR3 DNA reads TGTGCCAGCAGCTTAGGGATGGGGGGCACTGAAGCTTTCTTT.

The V call is TRBV28, the J call TRBJ1-2; 9 positions match TRBD1. Per germline, CDR1 MDHEN and CDR2 SYDVKM. The CDR3 has 14 amino acids. The trim removed 10 bases at V and 4 bases at J, leaving 10 bases unmatched. CDR3 sequence (DNA): TGTGCCATCCAGCGGGGACAGGGCTTCTATGGCTACACCTTC. It is translated as CAIQRGQGFYGYTF.

This clone was detected many times. This chain uses TRBV5-1 with TRBJ1-3; TRBD1 is a possible D gene (6 bases). This CDR3 is 15 amino acids long. Germline assignment: CDR1 SGHRS and CDR2 YFSETQ. The V end was cut by 2 bases, the J end by 2 bases, with 11 bases between. CDR3 nucleotides: TGCGCCAGCAGCTTAATGACAGGAACTGGAAACACCATATATTTT. Its translation: CASSLMTGTGNTIYF.

The sample holds a few counts of this clone. This chain uses TRBV4-3 with TRBJ2-7; 9 bases fit TRBD2. This CDR3 has 15 amino acids. The junction had 5 bases not matched to a gene; V was cut back by 1 base and J by 4 bases. CDR1 is LGHNA and CDR2 is YSLEER in the germline V gene. The CDR3 DNA is TGCGCCAGCAGCCAAGGACTAGCGGTGCGGTACGAGCAGTACTTC. Translating it yields CASSQGLAVRYEQYF.